This is a list of T cell receptor beta chains from one sample in a study of T cells in Graves' hyperthyroidism and ophthalmopathy. From the multiplex PCR reads, TCRdb called clonotypes with MiXCR, one entry per CDR3 protein. The data show roughly 570,000 distinct CDR3 sequences, with 40% to 55% seen just once and around a fifth held by the top ten. Source material: peripheral blood or thyroid tissue (not recorded which). All receptors come from an adult woman with Graves' disease, either hyperthyroidism or ophthalmopathy (not recorded which). The CDR3 runs from the conserved cysteine through the conserved F or W. D genes are given only for firm matches. Size values are once, few and many counts, or a class for expanded clones, and some rows have none.

j_gene: TRBJ2-7
d_gene: TRBD2
v_gene: TRBV4-1
abundance: few
len: 18
CDR3nt: TGCGCCAGCAGTTCGACTAGCGGGAACCCTACTTATTCCTACGAGCAGTACTTC
CDR3aa: CASSSTSGNPTYSYEQYF

j_gene: TRBJ2-2
d_gene: -
v_gene: TRBV28
abundance: many
len: 14
CDR3nt: TGTGCCAGCAGTGCGCGTCCTAACACCGGGGAGCTGTTTTTT
CDR3aa: CASSARPNTGELFF

j_gene: TRBJ2-5
d_gene: -
v_gene: TRBV7-3
abundance: many
len: 15
CDR3nt: TGTGCCAGCAGCTTGGGAGGGACAACGGGGGAGACCCAGTACTTC
CDR3aa: CASSLGGTTGETQYF

j_gene: TRBJ1-1
d_gene: -
v_gene: TRBV11-2
abundance: -
len: 14
CDR3nt: TGTGCCAGCAGCTTATCAGGGGCGCACACTGAAGCTTTCTTT
CDR3aa: CASSLSGAHTEAFF

j_gene: TRBJ1-2
d_gene: -
v_gene: TRBV7-3
abundance: many
len: 14
CDR3nt: TGTGCCAGCAGCTTTGATCACGATTCTGATGGCTACACCTTC
CDR3aa: CASSFDHDSDGYTF

j_gene: TRBJ1-3
d_gene: -
v_gene: TRBV30
abundance: many
len: 12
CDR3nt: TGTGCCTGGACGAGGAGGGGAAACACCATATATTTT
CDR3aa: CAWTRRGNTIYF

j_gene: TRBJ1-4
d_gene: -
v_gene: TRBV25-1
abundance: few
len: 10
CDR3nt: TGTGCCAGCGCAACAGGCGGACTGTTTTTT
CDR3aa: CASATGGLFF

j_gene: TRBJ2-5
d_gene: -
v_gene: TRBV6-5
abundance: many
len: 13
CDR3nt: TGTGCCAGCAGTTACTCGATACAGCGGGCCCAGTACTTC
CDR3aa: CASSYSIQRAQYF

j_gene: TRBJ2-7
d_gene: TRBD2
v_gene: TRBV29-1
abundance: many
len: 14
CDR3nt: TGCAGCGTTGGAGTCGGCGGGAGATCCTACGAGCAGTACTTC
CDR3aa: CSVGVGGRSYEQYF

j_gene: TRBJ1-5
d_gene: -
v_gene: TRBV15
abundance: -
len: 14
CDR3nt: TGTGCCACCAGCAGCGACAGCAGCAATCAGCCCCAGCATTTT
CDR3aa: CATSSDSSNQPQHF

j_gene: TRBJ2-5
d_gene: -
v_gene: TRBV20-1
abundance: once
len: 11
CDR3nt: TGCAGTGCTAGGTCCACAGGGACCCAGTACTTC
CDR3aa: CSARSTGTQYF